This T cell receptor (beta chain) is drawn from a study of regulatory T cells in long-lasting Graves disease. Looking at the study overall: Newly diagnosed Graves' patients had taken antithyroid drugs under 3 months.

Study-wide points: Whereas 966 public clonotypes were shared by new patients, persistent patients shared more, at under 3,000. TCR diversity was lower in persistent than newly diagnosed Graves' disease.

V lost 0 bases and J lost 7, with 19 bases in between. CDR1 and CDR2 (germline): SGHKS, YYEKEE (reference sequence). The CDR3 spans 16 residues. This clonotype has a count of ten or more. Its antigen is currently unknown. Time point reported: newly diagnosed GD, antithyroid drugs for less than 3 months. PBMC-derived RNA was used for the TCR library. Library construction for TCR beta used iRepertoire HTBI primers and Arm-PCR of CDR3 regions. TCRdb used MiXCR to reprocess the multiplex PCR reads, holding one entry per CDR3 protein. The data contain some 340,000 distinct CDR3 sequences, over 9.5% of them singletons. This same sample was also taken into another study, of T cells in Graves' hyperthyroidism and ophthalmopathy. Per that study: First-round RT-PCR targeting the TCR CDR3 was performed with the HTBI primer set.

The TCR originated in a woman in her late teens or twenties with Graves disease. The sample was peripheral blood mononuclear cells (PBMCs), taken at new diagnosis, from a patient treated with antithyroid drugs. The chain joins TRBV5-5 to TRBJ1-2, with D possibly TRBD1 on 6 matching bases. CDR3: CASSLGGGHPVCGYTF. The CDR3, as DNA: TGTGCCAGCAGCTTGGGGGGGGGACACCCCGTGTGTGGCTACACCTTC.